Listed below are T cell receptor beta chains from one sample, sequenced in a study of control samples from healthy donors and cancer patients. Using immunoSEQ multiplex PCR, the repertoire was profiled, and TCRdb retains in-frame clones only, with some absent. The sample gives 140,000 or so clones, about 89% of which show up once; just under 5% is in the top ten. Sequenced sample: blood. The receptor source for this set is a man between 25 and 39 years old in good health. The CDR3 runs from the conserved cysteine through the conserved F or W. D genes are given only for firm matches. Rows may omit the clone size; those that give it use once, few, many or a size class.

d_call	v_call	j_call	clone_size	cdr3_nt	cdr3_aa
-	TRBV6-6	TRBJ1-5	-	TGTGCCAGCAGAGCTGAATATAGCAATCAGCCCCAGCATTTT	CASRAEYSNQPQHF
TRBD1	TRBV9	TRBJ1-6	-	TGTGCCAGCAGCGAACAAGACAGGGGGCTAAATTCACCCCTCCACTTT	CASSEQDRGLNSPLHF
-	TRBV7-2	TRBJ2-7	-	TGTGCCAGCAGCTTACAAATTACAGGGACCTACGAGCAGTACTTC	CASSLQITGTYEQYF
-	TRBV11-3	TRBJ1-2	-	TGTGCCAGCAGTAGAGGGCAGAACTATGGCTACACCTTC	CASSRGQNYGYTF
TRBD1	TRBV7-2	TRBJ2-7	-	TGTGCCAGCAGCCACAGGGGTCAGTACGAGCAGTACTTC	CASSHRGQYEQYF
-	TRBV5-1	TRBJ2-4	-	TGCGCCAGCAGCCAAGCGGGACAGTCAGGGGGCATTCAGTACTTC	CASSQAGQSGGIQYF
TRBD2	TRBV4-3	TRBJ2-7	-	TGCGCCAGCAGCCAAGATGGGAGCGGGGGGGAGGAGCAGTACTTC	CASSQDGSGGEEQYF
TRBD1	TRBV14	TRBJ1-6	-	TGTGCCAGCAGCCAAGACATTGGACAGGGATCTTCACCCCTCCACTTT	CASSQDIGQGSSPLHF
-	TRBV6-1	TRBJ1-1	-	TGTGCCAGCAGTGAGGGGAACACTGAAGCTTTCTTT	CASSEGNTEAFF
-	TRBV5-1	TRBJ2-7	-	TGCGCCAGCAGCTGGAGGGACAGCACATCCTACGAGCAGTACTTC	CASSWRDSTSYEQYF
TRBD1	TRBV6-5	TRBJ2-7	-	TGTGCCAGCCGAAGAGACAGGGCTGCGGGTAGGGAGCAGTACTTC	CASRRDRAAGREQYF
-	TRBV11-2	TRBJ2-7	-	TGTGCCAGCAGCTGGATGAGCGGAACCTCCTACGAGCAGTACTTC	CASSWMSGTSYEQYF
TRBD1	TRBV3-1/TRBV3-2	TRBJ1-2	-	TGTGCCAGCAGTTCGTACCCGGGACAGGGGGCGCAGAACTACACCTTC	CASSSYPGQGAQNYTF
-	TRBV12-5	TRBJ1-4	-	TGTGCTAGTGGTTCTGGAGGGAATAATGAAAAACTGTTTTTT	CASGSGGNNEKLFF
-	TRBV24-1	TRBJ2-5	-	TGTGCCACCAGTGATGCTACTAGTATAGAGACCCAGTACTTC	CATSDATSIETQYF
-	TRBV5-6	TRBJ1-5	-	TGTGCCAGCAGCGGCAGGGGAAATAGCAATCAGCCCCAGCATTTT	CASSGRGNSNQPQHF
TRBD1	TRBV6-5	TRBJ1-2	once	TGTGCCAGCAGACCGGACAGGGGGCTGTATGGCTACACCTTC	CASRPDRGLYGYTF
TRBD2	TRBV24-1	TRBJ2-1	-	TGTGCCACCAGTGATTTGCAACGGGGGCTTAGCGGGAGTTACAATGAGCAGTTCTTC	CATSDLQRGLSGSYNEQFF
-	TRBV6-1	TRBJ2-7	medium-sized	TGTGCCAGCAGTGAAGCAGGGACCTACGAGCAGTACTTC	CASSEAGTYEQYF
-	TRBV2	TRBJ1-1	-	TGTGCCAGCAGCCCCCTGGCAGCTATGAACACTGAAGCTTTCTTT	CASSPLAAMNTEAFF
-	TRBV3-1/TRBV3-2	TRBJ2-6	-	TGTGCCAGCAGCCAAGGGGGTGGGGCCAACGTCCTGACTTTC	CASSQGGGANVLTF
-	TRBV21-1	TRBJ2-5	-	TGTGCCAGCAGCAAAGCTAGAAACGTAGCGGGAGGGCTGTGGACCCAGTACTTC	CASSKARNVAGGLWTQYF
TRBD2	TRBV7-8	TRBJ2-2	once	TGTGCCAGCAGCTGGACAGAGAACGTAGCGGGGACCGGGGAGCTGTTTTTT	CASSWTENVAGTGELFF
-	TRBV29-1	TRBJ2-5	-	TGCAGCGTTGGAGGACCAAGGGAGACCCAGTACTTC	CSVGGPRETQYF
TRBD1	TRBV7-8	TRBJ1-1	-	TGTGCCAGCAGCTTGGGACAGGGGGCTGGCACTGAAGCTTTCTTT	CASSLGQGAGTEAFF
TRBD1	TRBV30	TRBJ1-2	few	TGTGCCTGGAGTGTGGACAGGGGGAACTATGGCTACACCTTC	CAWSVDRGNYGYTF
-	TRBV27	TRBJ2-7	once	TGTGCCAGCAGCCTCTCCAGTAGCTCCTACGAGCAGTACTTC	CASSLSSSSYEQYF
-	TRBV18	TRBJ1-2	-	TGTGCCAGTTCCCGGGGCGCAGAAGTTGGCTACACCTTC	CASSRGAEVGYTF
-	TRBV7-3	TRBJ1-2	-	TGTGCCAGCAGCCCAGGGGAGGGATGGGGCTACACCTTC	CASSPGEGWGYTF
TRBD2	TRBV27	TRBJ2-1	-	TGTGCCAGCAGTTTAAGTAGCGGGAGGGTATACAATGAGCAGTTCTTC	CASSLSSGRVYNEQFF
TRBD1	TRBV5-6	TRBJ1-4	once	TGTGCCAGCAGCTTTTGGGGACAGGGGTTAAGAACTAATGAAAAACTGTTTTTT	CASSFWGQGLRTNEKLFF
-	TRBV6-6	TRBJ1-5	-	TGTGCCAGCATCGCCGGGACACTAGGAAATCAGCCCCAGCATTTT	CASIAGTLGNQPQHF